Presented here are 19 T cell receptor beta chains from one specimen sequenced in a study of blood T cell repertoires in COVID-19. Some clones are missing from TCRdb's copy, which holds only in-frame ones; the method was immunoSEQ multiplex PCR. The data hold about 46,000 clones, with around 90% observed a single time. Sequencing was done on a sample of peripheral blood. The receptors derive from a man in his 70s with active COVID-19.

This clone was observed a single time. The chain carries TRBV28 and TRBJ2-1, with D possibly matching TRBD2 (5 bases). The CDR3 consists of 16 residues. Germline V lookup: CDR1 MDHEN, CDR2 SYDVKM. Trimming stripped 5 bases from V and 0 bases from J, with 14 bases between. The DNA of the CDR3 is TGTGCCAGCAGTGGAGCGGAACGCAGCTCCTACAATGAGCAGTTCTTC. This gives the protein CASSGAERSSYNEQFF.

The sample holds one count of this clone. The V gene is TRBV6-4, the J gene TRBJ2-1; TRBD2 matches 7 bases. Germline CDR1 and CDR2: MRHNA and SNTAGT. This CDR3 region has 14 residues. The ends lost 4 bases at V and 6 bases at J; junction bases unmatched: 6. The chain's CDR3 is CASSVVRTSNEQFF. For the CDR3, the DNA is TGTGCCAGCAGTGTCGTACGGACTAGCAATGAGCAGTTCTTC.

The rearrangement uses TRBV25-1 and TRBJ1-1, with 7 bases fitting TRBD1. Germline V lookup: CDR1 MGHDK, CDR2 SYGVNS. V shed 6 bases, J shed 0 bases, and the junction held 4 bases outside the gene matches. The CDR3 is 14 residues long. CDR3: CASSHQGVNTEAFF. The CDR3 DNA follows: TGTGCCAGCAGCCACCAGGGGGTGAACACTGAAGCTTTCTTT.

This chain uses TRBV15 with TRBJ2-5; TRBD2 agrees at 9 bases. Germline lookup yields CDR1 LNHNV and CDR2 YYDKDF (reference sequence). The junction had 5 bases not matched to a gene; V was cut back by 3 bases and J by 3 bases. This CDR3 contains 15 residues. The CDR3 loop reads CATSRTVAGEETQYF. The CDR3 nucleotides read TGTGCCACCAGCAGGACGGTAGCGGGGGAAGAGACCCAGTACTTC.

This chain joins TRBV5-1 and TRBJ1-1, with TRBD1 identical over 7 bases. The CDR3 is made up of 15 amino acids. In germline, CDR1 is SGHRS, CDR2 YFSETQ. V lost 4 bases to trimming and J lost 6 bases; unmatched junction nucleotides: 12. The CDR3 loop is CASSQQTTGTSEAFF. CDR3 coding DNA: TGCGCCAGCAGCCAGCAAACGACAGGGACCTCTGAAGCTTTCTTT. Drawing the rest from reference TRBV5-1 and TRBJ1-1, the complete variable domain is KAGVTQTPRYLIKTRGQQVTLSCSPISGHRSVSWYQQTPGQGLQFLFEYFSETQRNKGNFPGRFSGRQFSNSRSEMNVSTLELGDSALYLCASSQQTTGTSEAFFGQGTRLTVV.

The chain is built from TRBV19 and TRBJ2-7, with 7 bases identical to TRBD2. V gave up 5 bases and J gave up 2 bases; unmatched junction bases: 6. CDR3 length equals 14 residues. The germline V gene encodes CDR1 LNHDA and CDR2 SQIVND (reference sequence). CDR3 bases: TGTGCCAGTAGTCCTGGGAGGGTCCCCTACGAGCAGTACTTC. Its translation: CASSPGRVPYEQYF.

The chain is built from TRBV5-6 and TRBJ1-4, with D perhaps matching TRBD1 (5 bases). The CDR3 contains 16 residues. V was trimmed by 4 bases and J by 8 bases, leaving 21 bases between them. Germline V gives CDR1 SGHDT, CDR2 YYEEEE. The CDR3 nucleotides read TGTGCCAGCAGCGGGCACGGGACTCCCCGGGGCGAAAAACTGTTTTTT. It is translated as CASSGHGTPRGEKLFF.

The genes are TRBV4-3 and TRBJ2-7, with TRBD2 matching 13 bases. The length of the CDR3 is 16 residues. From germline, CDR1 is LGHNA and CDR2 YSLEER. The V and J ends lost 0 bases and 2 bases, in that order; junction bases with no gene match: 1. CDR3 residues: CASSQDGLAGAYEQYF. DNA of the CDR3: TGCGCCAGCAGCCAAGACGGACTAGCGGGAGCCTACGAGCAGTACTTC.

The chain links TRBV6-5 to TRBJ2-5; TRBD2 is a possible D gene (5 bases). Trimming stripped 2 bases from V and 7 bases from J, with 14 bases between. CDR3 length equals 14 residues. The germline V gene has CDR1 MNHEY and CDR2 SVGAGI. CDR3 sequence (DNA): TGTGCCAGCAGTTACGATCGTGGGAGACCGACCCAGTACTTC. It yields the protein CASSYDRGRPTQYF.

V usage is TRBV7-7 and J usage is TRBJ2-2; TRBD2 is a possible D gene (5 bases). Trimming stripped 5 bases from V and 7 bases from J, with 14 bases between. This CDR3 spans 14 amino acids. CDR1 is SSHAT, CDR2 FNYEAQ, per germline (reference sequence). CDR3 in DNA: TGTGCCAGCAGCCTCGTAAGGGCGGGCGGGGAGCTGTTTTTT. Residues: CASSLVRAGGELFF.

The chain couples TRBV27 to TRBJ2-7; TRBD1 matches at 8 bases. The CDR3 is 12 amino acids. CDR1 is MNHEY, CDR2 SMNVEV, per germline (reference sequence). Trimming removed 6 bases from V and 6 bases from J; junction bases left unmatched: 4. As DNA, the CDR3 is TGTGCCAGCAGCCTTACAGGGGGCGAGCAGTACTTC. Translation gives CASSLTGGEQYF.

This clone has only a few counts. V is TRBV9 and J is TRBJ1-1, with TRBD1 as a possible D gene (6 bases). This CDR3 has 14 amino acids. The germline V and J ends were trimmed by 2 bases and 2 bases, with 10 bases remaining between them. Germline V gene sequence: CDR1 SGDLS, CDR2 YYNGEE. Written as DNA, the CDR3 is TGTGCCAGCAGCGTCACAGGGCTAAACACTGAAGCTTTCTTT. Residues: CASSVTGLNTEAFF. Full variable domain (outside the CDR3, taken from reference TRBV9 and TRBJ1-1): DSGVTQTPKHLITATGQRVTLRCSPRSGDLSVYWYQQSLDQGLQFLIQYYNGEERAKGNILERFSAQQFPDLHSELNLSSLELGDSALYFCASSVTGLNTEAFFGQGTRLTVV.

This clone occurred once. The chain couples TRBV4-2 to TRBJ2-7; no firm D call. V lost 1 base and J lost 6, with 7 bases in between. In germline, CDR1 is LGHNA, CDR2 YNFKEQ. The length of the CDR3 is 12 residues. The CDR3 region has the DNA TGTGCCAGCAGCCAAGGAAGAGCCGAGCAGTACTTC. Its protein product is CASSQGRAEQYF.

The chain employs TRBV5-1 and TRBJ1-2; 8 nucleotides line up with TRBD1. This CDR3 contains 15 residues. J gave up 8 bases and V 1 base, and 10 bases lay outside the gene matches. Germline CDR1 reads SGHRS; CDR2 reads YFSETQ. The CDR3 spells CASSLMIGTGTGYTF. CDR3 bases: TGCGCCAGCAGCTTGATGATCGGGACAGGAACAGGCTACACCTTC.

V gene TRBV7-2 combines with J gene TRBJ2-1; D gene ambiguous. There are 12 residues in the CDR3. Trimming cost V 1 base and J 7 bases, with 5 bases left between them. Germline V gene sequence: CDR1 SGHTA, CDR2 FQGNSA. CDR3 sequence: CASSLGSNEQFF. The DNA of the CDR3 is TGTGCCAGCAGCTTAGGTTCAAATGAGCAGTTCTTC.

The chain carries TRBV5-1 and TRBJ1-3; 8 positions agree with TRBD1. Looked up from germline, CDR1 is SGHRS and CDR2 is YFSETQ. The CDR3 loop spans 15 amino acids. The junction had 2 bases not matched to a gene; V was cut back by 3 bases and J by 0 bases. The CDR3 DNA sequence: TGCGCCAGCAGCTGGGGACAGGTCTCTGGAAACACCATATATTTT. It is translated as CASSWGQVSGNTIYF.

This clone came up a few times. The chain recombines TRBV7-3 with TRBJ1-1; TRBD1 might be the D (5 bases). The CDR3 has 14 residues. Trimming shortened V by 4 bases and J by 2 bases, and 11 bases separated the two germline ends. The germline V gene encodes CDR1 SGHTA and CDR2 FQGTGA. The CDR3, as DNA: TGTGCCAGCAGCTGGGCAGGGCCCAACACTGAAGCTTTCTTT. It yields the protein CASSWAGPNTEAFF.

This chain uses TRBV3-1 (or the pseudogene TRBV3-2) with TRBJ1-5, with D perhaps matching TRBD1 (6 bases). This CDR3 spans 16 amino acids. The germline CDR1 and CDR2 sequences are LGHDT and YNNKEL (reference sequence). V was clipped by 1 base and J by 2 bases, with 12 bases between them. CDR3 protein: CASSQGQGRGNQPQHF. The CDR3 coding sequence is TGTGCCAGCAGCCAAGGGCAGGGGCGCGGCAATCAGCCCCAGCATTTT.

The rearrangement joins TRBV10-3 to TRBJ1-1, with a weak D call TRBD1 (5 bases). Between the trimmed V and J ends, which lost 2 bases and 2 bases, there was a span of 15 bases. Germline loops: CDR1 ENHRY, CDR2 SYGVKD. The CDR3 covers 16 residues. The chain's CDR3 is CAISEGVYRRNTEAFF. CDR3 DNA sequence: TGTGCCATCAGTGAGGGGGTTTACAGGAGAAACACTGAAGCTTTCTTT.